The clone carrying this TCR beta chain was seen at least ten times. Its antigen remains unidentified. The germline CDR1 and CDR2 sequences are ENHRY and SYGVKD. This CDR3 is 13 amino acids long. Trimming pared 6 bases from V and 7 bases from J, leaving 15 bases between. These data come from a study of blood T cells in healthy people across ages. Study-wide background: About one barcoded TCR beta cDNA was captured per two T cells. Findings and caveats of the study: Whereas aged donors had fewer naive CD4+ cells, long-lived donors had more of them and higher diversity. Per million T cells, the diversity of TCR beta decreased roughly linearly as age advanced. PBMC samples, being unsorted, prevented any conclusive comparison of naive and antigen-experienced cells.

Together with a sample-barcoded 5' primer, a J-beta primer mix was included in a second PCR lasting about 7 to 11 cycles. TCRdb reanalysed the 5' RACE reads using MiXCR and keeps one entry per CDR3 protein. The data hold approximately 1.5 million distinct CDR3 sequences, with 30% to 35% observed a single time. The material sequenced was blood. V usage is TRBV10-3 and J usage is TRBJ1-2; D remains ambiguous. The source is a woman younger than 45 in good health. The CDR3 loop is CAIRSDLLGGYTF. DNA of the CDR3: TGTGCCATCAGATCAGATCTTTTGGGTGGCTACACCTTC.